Given below is one T cell receptor beta chain in context. Primers used in a second PCR of roughly 6 to 12 cycles were a sample-barcoded 5' primer and a J-beta primer mix. One entry per CDR3 protein results from TCRdb running MiXCR on the 5' RACE reads. Seen here are about a million distinct CDR3 sequences, roughly half observed once, and the top ten hold about 22%. This sample was included in a study of blood T cells in healthy people across ages. Trimming took 4 bases from V and 5 from J, leaving 16 bases between them. CDR1 and CDR2 (germline): SQVTM, ANQGSEA. CDR3 length equals 14 residues. The sequencing input was blood. The sequence derives from a woman in her sixties in good health. V is TRBV29-1 and J is TRBJ2-3; weak D call: TRBD2 (5 bases). The CDR3 region has the DNA TGCAGCGTTGTCCCTAGCAAACAAATAGATACGCAGTATTTT. Translating it yields CSVVPSKQIDTQYF.